Below are 3 T cell receptor beta chains sequenced from a single sample in a study. In TCRdb, the 5' RACE reads were re-called with MiXCR into one record per CDR3 protein. The sample carries approximately 50,000 distinct CDR3 sequences, around 21% recorded once. Cells sorted as Tregs were CD4+, CD25+ and CD127-/low. The sequenced sample was tumor-infiltrating Tregs sorted from the breast tumor. The receptor set was obtained from a female donor with breast cancer.

This rearrangement joins TRBV24-1 to TRBJ2-2; the match to TRBD1 covers 8 bases. The CDR3 has 17 residues. J gave up 0 bases and V 4 bases, and 6 bases lay outside the gene matches. The germline V gene encodes CDR1 KGHDR and CDR2 SFDVKD. CDR3 in DNA: TGTGCCACCAGTGACCTCGGACAGGGTTCGAACACCGGGGAGCTGTTTTTT. Protein sequence: CATSDLGQGSNTGELFF.

The genes are TRBV12-3 or TRBV12-4 and TRBJ1-1; weak D call: TRBD1 (5 bases). The CDR3 totals 12 residues. V was cut by 3 bases and J by 11 bases, with 13 bases left in between. The CDR3 bases are TGTGCCAGCAGTTTTGGACGGGGCGGGGCTTTCTTT. Translating it yields CASSFGRGGAFF.

This clonotype appeared many times. This chain connects TRBV9 to TRBJ2-2; weak D call: TRBD2 (5 bases). CDR1 is SGDLS and CDR2 is YYNGEE in the germline V gene. V was cut by 4 bases and J by 5 bases, with 15 bases left in between. This CDR3 is built from 15 residues. The CDR3 region has the DNA TGTGCCAGCAGCACCCGGGGAGTTTCGACCGGGGAGCTGTTTTTT. This translates into CASSTRGVSTGELFF.